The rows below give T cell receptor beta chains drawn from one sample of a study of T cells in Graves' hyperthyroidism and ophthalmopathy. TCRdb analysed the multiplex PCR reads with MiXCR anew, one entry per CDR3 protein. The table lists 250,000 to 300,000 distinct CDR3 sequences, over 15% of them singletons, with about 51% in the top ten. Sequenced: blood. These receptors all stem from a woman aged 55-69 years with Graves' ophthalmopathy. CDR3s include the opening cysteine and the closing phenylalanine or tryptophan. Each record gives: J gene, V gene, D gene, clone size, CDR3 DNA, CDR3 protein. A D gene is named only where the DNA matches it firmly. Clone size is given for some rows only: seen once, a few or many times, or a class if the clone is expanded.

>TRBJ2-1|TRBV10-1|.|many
TGCGCCAGCAGTGGGAATAGCGGTAACCCCTACAATGAGCAGTTCTTC
CASSGNSGNPYNEQFF
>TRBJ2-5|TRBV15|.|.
TGTGCCACCAGCAGAGACGGACAGCAAGAGACCCAGTACTTC
CATSRDGQQETQYF
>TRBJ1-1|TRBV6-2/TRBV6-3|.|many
TGTGCCAGCAGTTACGGCAGCGAATTGAACACTGAAGCTTTCTTT
CASSYGSELNTEAFF
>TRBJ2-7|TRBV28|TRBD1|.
TGTGCCAGCAGTAGACAGGGGTTCGAGCAGTACTTC
CASSRQGFEQYF
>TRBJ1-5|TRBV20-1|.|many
TGCAGTGCTCAGTCCGTGGGACCGATCAATCAGCCCCAGCATTTT
CSAQSVGPINQPQHF
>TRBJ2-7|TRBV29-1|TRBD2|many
TGCAGCACAGAGAAACTAGCGGGACCGTACTCTGCCGAGCAGTACTTC
CSTEKLAGPYSAEQYF
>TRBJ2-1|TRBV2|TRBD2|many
TGTGCCAGCAGGGGGACCGGGACTAGCGGGGGGCTGGTGAGATTCCATGAGCAGTTCTTC
CASRGTGTSGGLVRFHEQFF
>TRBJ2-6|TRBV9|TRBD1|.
TGTGCCAGCAGCGCAGGGACAGGGGGCGCGTTCTCTGGGGCCAACGTCCTGACTTTC
CASSAGTGGAFSGANVLTF
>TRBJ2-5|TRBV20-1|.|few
TGCAGTGCTAGAAGGGCAGGAGTATATGGAAAAGAGACCCAGTACTTC
CSARRAGVYGKETQYF
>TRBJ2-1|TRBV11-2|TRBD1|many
TGTGCCAGCAGCTTAGGACAGGGGAGTAGGGCCTACAATGAGCAGTTCTTC
CASSLGQGSRAYNEQFF
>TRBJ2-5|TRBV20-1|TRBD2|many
TGCAGTGCTAGAGATCGGTTAGCGGGGAAAGAGACCCAGTACTTC
CSARDRLAGKETQYF
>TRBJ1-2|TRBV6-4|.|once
TGTGCCAGCAGTGACTCGGTTGGGGGGCTGAGTGGCTACACCTTC
CASSDSVGGLSGYTF
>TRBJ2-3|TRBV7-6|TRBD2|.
TGTGCCAGCAGCTTAGGGCTAGCGGGGGGATCTAGCACAGATACGCAGTATTTT
CASSLGLAGGSSTDTQYF
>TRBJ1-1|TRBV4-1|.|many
TGCGCCAGCAGCTGGGAGCAGAAACTAGAAGCTTTCTTT
CASSWEQKLEAFF
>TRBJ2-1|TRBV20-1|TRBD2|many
TGCAGTGCTAGAGTTCGGTCGGCTAGCGGTTACAATGAGCAGTTCTTC
CSARVRSASGYNEQFF
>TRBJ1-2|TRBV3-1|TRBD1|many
TGTGCCAGCAGCCAAGGAGAACAGGGGACGGATGGCTACACCTTC
CASSQGEQGTDGYTF
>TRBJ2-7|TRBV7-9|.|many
TGTGCCAGCAGCATGGACGGGTTTTACGAGCAGTACTTC
CASSMDGFYEQYF
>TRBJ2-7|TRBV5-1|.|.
TGCGCCAGCAGCCAAGACTACTACGAGCAGTACTTC
CASSQDYYEQYF
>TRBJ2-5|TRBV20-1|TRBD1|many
TGCAGTGCTAGGACCGGGACAGATCAAGAGACCCAGTACTTC
CSARTGTDQETQYF
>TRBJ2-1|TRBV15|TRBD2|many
TGTGCCACCAGCCGGGGCGGGACTAGCGGGGGCCTATACAATGAGCAGTTCTTC
CATSRGGTSGGLYNEQFF
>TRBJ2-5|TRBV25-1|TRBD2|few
TGTGCCAGCAGTGAATCGGGGTTTAGCGGGGGGAGAGAGACCCAGTACTTC
CASSESGFSGGRETQYF
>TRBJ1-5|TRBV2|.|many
TGTGCCAGCAACAGGGTGCCCCGCGGTCAGCCCCAGCATTTT
CASNRVPRGQPQHF
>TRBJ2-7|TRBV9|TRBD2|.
TGTGCCAGCAGCACCGGGGAGGGAGTACACGAGCAGTACTTC
CASSTGEGVHEQYF
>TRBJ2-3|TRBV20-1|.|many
TGCAGTGCTAGAGATCACCCAGGGCCGAGCACAGATACGCAGTATTTT
CSARDHPGPSTDTQYF
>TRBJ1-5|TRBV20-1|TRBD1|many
TGCAGTGCTAGAGATGGAGGGGGCTGGGGAAATCAGCCCCAGCATTTT
CSARDGGGWGNQPQHF
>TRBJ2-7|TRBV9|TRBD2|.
TGTGCCAGCAGCGTAGGCGTTAGCGGGAGGTTCTCCTACGAGCAGTACTTC
CASSVGVSGRFSYEQYF
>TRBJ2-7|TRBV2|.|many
TGTGCCAGCAGTCAGGAGATACAGGGTTCCTACGAGCAGTACTTC
CASSQEIQGSYEQYF
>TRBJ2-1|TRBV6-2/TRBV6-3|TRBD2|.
TGTGCCAGCAGTTACCCCGCGGGAGGGACGAATGAGCAGTTCTTC
CASSYPAGGTNEQFF
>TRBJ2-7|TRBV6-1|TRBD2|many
TGTGCCAGCAGTGAAGGAGTATGGCGGGAGGGCCAAGGTGACGAGCAGTACTTC
CASSEGVWREGQGDEQYF
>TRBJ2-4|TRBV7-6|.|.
TGTGCCAGCAGCAACGGACGGACAAACATTCAGTACTTC
CASSNGRTNIQYF
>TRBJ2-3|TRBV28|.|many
TGTGCCAGCATTCCACCTTACGACAGGTTGAGCACAGATACGCAGTATTTT
CASIPPYDRLSTDTQYF
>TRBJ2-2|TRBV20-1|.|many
TGCAGTGCTAGAGATTCTCGGAGGACAGCGACGAACACCGGGGAGCTGTTTTTT
CSARDSRRTATNTGELFF
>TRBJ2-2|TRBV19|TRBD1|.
TGTGCCAGTAGTATCACCGGACAGGTGAACACCGGGGAGCTGTTTTTT
CASSITGQVNTGELFF
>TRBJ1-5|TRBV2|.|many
TGTGCCAGCAGTGAAATTTCGCAGAATCCCTTCCCCCAGCATTTT
CASSEISQNPFPQHF
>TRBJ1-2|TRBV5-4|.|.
TGTGCCAGCAGCTTGGCCCTCTCTTCTCCTGGCTACACCTTC
CASSLALSSPGYTF
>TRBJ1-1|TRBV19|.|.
TGTGCCAGTAGCAACGGGGTACAGGGAAAAACTGAAGCTTTCTTT
CASSNGVQGKTEAFF
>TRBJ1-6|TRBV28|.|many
TGTGCCAGCAGTCCCCGACCACGGTCACCCCTCCACTTT
CASSPRPRSPLHF
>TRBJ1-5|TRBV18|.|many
TGTGCCAGCAGTCCAGATAGCAATCAGCCCCAGCATTTT
CASSPDSNQPQHF
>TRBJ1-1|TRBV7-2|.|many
TGTGCCAGCAGCTTTAGCCGGGGGACGGGCACTGAAGCTTTCTTT
CASSFSRGTGTEAFF
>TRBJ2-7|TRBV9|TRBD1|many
TGTGCCAGCAGCGCCCGACAGGGGGGAGCCTACGAGCAGTACTTC
CASSARQGGAYEQYF
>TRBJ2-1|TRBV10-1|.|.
TGCGCCAGCAGTGAGTCAAGTGGGGCGGAGACCTTTACGTTCTTC
CASSESSGAETFTFF
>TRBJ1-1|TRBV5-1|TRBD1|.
TGCGCCAGCAGCCGGGACAGCTATACGAACACTGAAGCTTTCTTT
CASSRDSYTNTEAFF
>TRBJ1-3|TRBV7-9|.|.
TGTGCCAGCAGCTTAGAAGGGAACACCATATATTTT
CASSLEGNTIYF
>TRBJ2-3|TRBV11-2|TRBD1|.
TGTGCCAGCAGCACCGGGACAGGGGCGGCAGATACGCAGTATTTT
CASSTGTGAADTQYF
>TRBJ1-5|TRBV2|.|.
TGTGCCAGCAGTGAAGCCTCCTACAGCCCCAATCAGCCCCAGCATTTT
CASSEASYSPNQPQHF
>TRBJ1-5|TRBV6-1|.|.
TGTGCCAGCGACCCAATTGGGGAGGGCAGCAATCAGCCCCAGCATTTT
CASDPIGEGSNQPQHF
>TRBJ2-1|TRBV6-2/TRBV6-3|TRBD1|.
TGTGCCAGCAGAAGGGGACAGGGGAATGCCCTCAATGAGCAGTTCTTC
CASRRGQGNALNEQFF
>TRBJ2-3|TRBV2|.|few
TGTGCCAGCAGTGATCGGTTATCCGGGTCGGGTACGCAGTATTTT
CASSDRLSGSGTQYF
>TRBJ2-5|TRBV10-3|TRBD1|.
TGTGCCATCAGTCAAAGGGGGCCGTTAGAAGCCTTCAGGGGGCAAGAGACCCAGTACTTC
CAISQRGPLEAFRGQETQYF
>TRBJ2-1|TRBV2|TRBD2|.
TGTGCCAGCTTGGCGGGACTAGCGAATGAGCAGTTCTTC
CASLAGLANEQFF
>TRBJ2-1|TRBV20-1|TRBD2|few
TGCAGTGCCAGAGGGACTAGCGGGGGGCGGTTTCTTGGCAATGAGCAGTTCTTC
CSARGTSGGRFLGNEQFF
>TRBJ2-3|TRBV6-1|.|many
TGTGCCAGCAGTTACGGGAAAACCACAGATACGCAGTATTTT
CASSYGKTTDTQYF
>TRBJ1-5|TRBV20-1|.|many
TGCAGTGCTGGGGGCCTCATCCAGCATTTT
CSAGGLIQHF
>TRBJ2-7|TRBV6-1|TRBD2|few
TGTGCCAGCAGTGAAGCAGCGGGGGGTCGTTACGAGCAGTACTTC
CASSEAAGGRYEQYF
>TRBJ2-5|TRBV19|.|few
TGTGCCACCTCGGGGACCGAGAAAGAGACCCAGTACTTC
CATSGTEKETQYF
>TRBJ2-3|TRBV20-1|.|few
TGCAGTGCATTGACGGGGTACCATAGCACAGATACGCAGTATTTT
CSALTGYHSTDTQYF
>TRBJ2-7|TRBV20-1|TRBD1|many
TGCAGTGCTAGAATCCAAACCGACAGGGAGCGAAACCCATACGAGCAGTACTTC
CSARIQTDRERNPYEQYF